Following are 28 T cell receptor beta chains from one sample sequenced in a study of PD-L1 blockade in urothelial cancer. Using immunoSEQ multiplex PCR, the repertoire was profiled, and TCRdb retains in-frame clones only, with some absent. The sample consists of 85,000 to 130,000 clones, about 89% of them appearing once. Sequenced material: PBMCs, taken around atezolizumab (anti-PD-L1) treatment. The source of these receptors is a woman of 80 years or more with urothelial cancer.

The chain is built from TRBV10-2 and TRBJ2-7; TRBD2 agrees at 10 bases. CDR3 size: 14 residues. CDR1 and CDR2 (germline): WSHSY, SAAADI. The V segment lost 6 bases and the J segment 3 bases; nucleotides outside the gene matches: 5. The CDR3 region has the DNA TGCGCCAGCAGGGCTAGCGGGAGTATCTACGAGCAGTACTTC. Encoded protein: CASRASGSIYEQYF.

The rearrangement links TRBV6-1 to TRBJ1-2; D ambiguous. Germline CDR1 is MNHNS and CDR2 is SASEGT. Trimming removed 4 bases from V and 6 bases from J, with 15 bases in between. The length of the CDR3 is 14 residues. CDR3: CASSAGGIGNGYTF. The DNA for the CDR3 is TGTGCCAGCAGTGCGGGCGGGATCGGCAATGGCTACACCTTC.

The chain couples TRBV27 to TRBJ2-7; no reliable D call. Per germline, CDR1 MNHEY and CDR2 SMNVEV (reference sequence). Trimming left V 0 bases short and J 6 bases short, with 15 bases between. This CDR3 comprises 15 residues. CDR3 DNA sequence: TGTGCCAGCAGTTTATCGATTGGGCCAAACGCCGAGCAGTACTTC. Its translation is CASSLSIGPNAEQYF.

The V and J genes are TRBV4-1 and TRBJ2-7; 9 nucleotides line up with TRBD2. Trimming removed 0 bases from V and 5 bases from J; junction bases left unmatched: 11. Germline CDR1 MGHRA, CDR2 YSYEKL. The CDR3 consists of 17 residues. CDR3 nucleotide sequence: TGCGCCAGCAGCCAAGATGGTAGCGGGAGTGGGAGAGACGAGCAGTACTTC. Amino acids: CASSQDGSGSGRDEQYF.

Remarks on this clone: The sample carries other DNA sequences with the same CDR3. The chain recombines TRBV28 with TRBJ1-5, with 10 bases lining up with TRBD1. V was clipped by 4 bases and J by 1 base; unmatched bases: 1. Per germline, CDR1 MDHEN and CDR2 SYDVKM. This CDR3 contains 15 residues. The DNA of the CDR3 is TGTGCCAGCAGTTCGGGACAGGGGAGCAATCAGCCCCAGCATTTT. The encoded protein is CASSSGQGSNQPQHF.

The chain uses TRBV28 and TRBJ1-5; D might be TRBD1 (6 bases). CDR1 is MDHEN and CDR2 is SYDVKM in the germline V gene. The CDR3 runs 16 residues. Trimming cost V 2 bases and J 7 bases, with 18 bases left between them. DNA for the CDR3: TGTGCCAGCAGTTTAGGGGGCAGGGTTGTGTTGCAGCCCCAGCATTTT. Residues: CASSLGGRVVLQPQHF.

The V call is TRBV6-5, the J call TRBJ2-1, with TRBD2 identical over 10 bases. Germline values: CDR1 MNHEY, CDR2 SVGAGI. Trimming took 7 bases from V and 9 from J; bases not matched to a gene: 6. The length of the CDR3 is 13 residues. CDR3 region: CASKPSGRGEQFF. The CDR3 DNA reads as TGTGCCAGCAAGCCTAGCGGGAGAGGTGAGCAGTTCTTC.

The V call is TRBV27, the J call TRBJ1-5; no firm D call. V was cut by 5 bases and J by 5 bases, with 7 bases left in between. This CDR3 has 12 amino acids. Germline CDR1 is MNHEY and CDR2 is SMNVEV (reference sequence). This chain's CDR3 is CASSPPDQPQHF. The CDR3 DNA reads as TGTGCCAGCAGTCCCCCCGATCAGCCCCAGCATTTT.

V is TRBV13 and J is TRBJ2-6; 12 nucleotides agree with TRBD1. Germline V lookup: CDR1 PRHDT, CDR2 FYEKMQ (reference sequence). After removal of 5 bases from V and 3 bases from J, the junction contained 8 bases not matched to a gene. This CDR3 contains 18 residues. The CDR3 region has the DNA TGTGCCAGCAGCGGATCCGGGACAGGGGGCATTGGGGCCAACGTCCTGACTTTC. This codes for CASSGSGTGGIGANVLTF. Complete variable domain (other parts from reference TRBV13 and TRBJ2-6): AAGVIQSPRHLIKEKRETATLKCYPIPRHDTVYWYQQGPGQDPQFLISFYEKMQSDKGSIPDRFSAQQFSDYHSELNMSSLELGDSALYFCASSGSGTGGIGANVLTFGAGSRLTVL.

The CDR3 bases are TGCGCCAGCAGCCAAGATCCAGGGGGCTCCTATAATTCACCCCTCCACTTT. Amino acids: CASSQDPGGSYNSPLHF. This sequence joins TRBV4-1 and TRBJ1-6, with 7 positions matching TRBD1. The V gene end was trimmed by 0 bases and the J gene end by 0 bases; junction bases not matched to a gene: 2. This CDR3 spans 17 amino acids. Germline V gene lookup returns CDR1 MGHRA and CDR2 YSYEKL.

V is TRBV19 and J is TRBJ1-5; 9 bases fit TRBD1. CDR3 length equals 14 residues. Germline CDR1 and CDR2: LNHDA and SQIVND (reference sequence). Unmatched junction bases numbered 3, after V lost 4 bases and J lost 5 bases. The CDR3 bases are TGTGCCAGTAGTACAACAGGGGGCTATCAGCCCCAGCATTTT. This gives the protein CASSTTGGYQPQHF.

A remark on this clone: The sample has other DNA sequences that encode this CDR3 too. The chain combines TRBV5-1 with TRBJ1-1, with 7 bases fitting TRBD1. The V and J ends lost 4 bases and 0 bases, in that order; junction bases with no gene match: 3. Germline V CDR1 and CDR2: SGHRS, YFSETQ. The CDR3 has 14 amino acids. The CDR3 DNA is TGCGCCAGCAGCACCGGGACAGTGAACACTGAAGCTTTCTTT. The encoded protein is CASSTGTVNTEAFF.

The gene calls are TRBV6-5 and TRBJ2-3, with TRBD2 identical over 8 bases. This CDR3 has 14 amino acids. The trim removed 6 bases at V and 2 bases at J, leaving 4 bases unmatched. CDR1 is MNHEY, CDR2 SVGAGI, per germline. The CDR3 nucleotides are TGTGCCAGCAGAGGACTAGCTTACACAGATACGCAGTATTTT. Its protein is CASRGLAYTDTQYF.

In this sample, this clone turned up many times. V gene TRBV2 combines with J gene TRBJ1-1; 7 positions match TRBD1. CDR3 size: 15 residues. V trimming: 0 bases; J trimming: 1 base; junction bases outside the gene matches: 2. Germline values: CDR1 SNHLY, CDR2 FYNNEI. DNA of the CDR3: TGTGCCAGCAGTGAAGCTCCAGGGGGGAACACTGAAGCTTTCTTT. Translation: CASSEAPGGNTEAFF.

This clone has just one count. The gene calls are TRBV7-9 and TRBJ1-1; 9 bases line up with TRBD1. Per the germline V gene, CDR1 is SEHNR and CDR2 is FQNEAQ (reference sequence). There are 15 residues in the CDR3. The V and J ends lost 5 bases and 1 base, in that order; junction bases with no gene match: 5. The CDR3 spells CASSAGQGRNTEAFF. As DNA, the CDR3 is TGTGCCAGCAGCGCAGGACAGGGGAGGAACACTGAAGCTTTCTTT. The entire variable domain, with the rest obtained from reference TRBV7-9 and TRBJ1-1, is as follows: DTGVSQNPRHKITKRGQNVTFRCDPISEHNRLYWYRQTLGQGPEFLTYFQNEAQLEKSRLLSDRFSAERPKGSFSTLEIQRTEQGDSAMYLCASSAGQGRNTEAFFGQGTRLTVV.

The chain has TRBV7-6 and TRBJ2-7; 9 bases match TRBD2. J gave up 3 bases and V 5 bases, and 11 bases lay outside the gene matches. CDR1 and CDR2 from the germline V gene are SGHVS and FNYEAQ. The CDR3 runs to 16 residues. The CDR3 DNA reads as TGTGCCAGCAGCCGCGAGCCCCTAGCGGGAAACTACGAGCAGTACTTC. Its translation: CASSREPLAGNYEQYF.

The V gene is TRBV5-1, the J gene TRBJ1-1, with 7 nucleotides matching TRBD1. The CDR3 sequence is 15 residues long. V lost 1 base to trimming and J lost 1 base; unmatched junction nucleotides: 4. Germline loops: CDR1 SGHRS, CDR2 YFSETQ. CDR3 in amino acids: CASSLLTGQNTEAFF. The CDR3 DNA is TGCGCCAGCAGCTTGCTGACAGGGCAGAACACTGAAGCTTTCTTT. The entire variable domain, with the rest obtained from reference TRBV5-1 and TRBJ1-1, is as follows: KAGVTQTPRYLIKTRGQQVTLSCSPISGHRSVSWYQQTPGQGLQFLFEYFSETQRNKGNFPGRFSGRQFSNSRSEMNVSTLELGDSALYLCASSLLTGQNTEAFFGQGTRLTVV.

The genes are TRBV10-1 and TRBJ2-1, with D possibly being TRBD1 (6 bases). Deletions cut 5 bases from V and 12 bases from J, with 14 bases between. From germline, CDR1 is WNHNN and CDR2 SYGVQD (reference sequence). There are 12 residues in the CDR3. The CDR3, as DNA: TGCGCCAGCAGTCTCACGTTGGGGGCGCAGTTCTTC. It translates to CASSLTLGAQFF.

This clone was picked up one time. This chain links TRBV27 with TRBJ2-7; possible D gene TRBD2, 5 bases. Germline-derived CDR1 and CDR2 are MNHEY and SMNVEV (reference sequence). The ends were cut back, 1 base at V and 3 bases at J, with 13 bases in the middle. CDR3 length: 15 residues. DNA for the CDR3: TGTGCCAGCAGTTTATACCCAGGCGGAGGCTACGAGCAGTACTTC. Its protein is CASSLYPGGGYEQYF.

The rearrangement links TRBV18 to TRBJ1-3; TRBD1 is a possible D gene (6 bases). Germline V CDR1 and CDR2: KGHSH, LQKENI. The CDR3 is 17 amino acids. Trimming shortened V by 6 bases and J by 4 bases, and 22 bases separated the two germline ends. CDR3 in amino acids: CASSPLRPGVNGNTIYF. The CDR3 nucleotides read TGTGCCAGCTCTCCCCTCCGTCCAGGGGTTAACGGAAACACCATATATTTT.

The chain couples TRBV5-6 to TRBJ2-7; D ambiguous. This CDR3 comprises 13 residues. Germline V gene lookup returns CDR1 SGHDT and CDR2 YYEEEE. Trimming took off 1 base at V and 3 bases at J, with 8 bases between the two ends. The CDR3 DNA is TGTGCCAGCAGCTTGCTCTTAGACTACGAGCAGTACTTC. It specifies CASSLLLDYEQYF.

This chain links TRBV5-4 with TRBJ1-4; TRBD1 matches 9 bases. The junction had 6 bases not matched to a gene; V was cut back by 4 bases and J by 5 bases. CDR3 length: 15 residues. The germline V gene has CDR1 SGHNT and CDR2 YYREEE (reference sequence). CDR3 coding DNA: TGTGCCAGCAGCCCCGGACAGGGGCGAAATGAAAAACTGTTTTTT. Its translation: CASSPGQGRNEKLFF.

V and J are TRBV10-3 and TRBJ2-1, with TRBD2 matching 14 bases. J lost 6 bases, V lost 7 bases, and 11 bases had no gene match. The CDR3 runs to 17 residues. Germline V gives CDR1 ENHRY, CDR2 SYGVKD. This CDR3 is CAITPGTSGSRGNEQFF. Written as DNA, the CDR3 is TGTGCCATCACCCCCGGGACTAGCGGGAGCAGAGGCAATGAGCAGTTCTTC.

The V and J genes are TRBV20-1 and TRBJ1-1, with D unclear. The CDR3 spans 11 residues. In germline, CDR1 is DFQATT, CDR2 SNEGSKA (reference sequence). The V end lost 5 bases, the J end lost 6 bases, and 10 bases lay between the germline ends. CDR3 bases: TGCAGTGCTGATCAGAGGTCTGAAGCTTTCTTT. It encodes CSADQRSEAFF.

The CDR3 DNA reads as TGTGCCTGGAGTGTGGGGGAGGACACTGAAGCTTTCTTT. This encodes CAWSVGEDTEAFF. The gene calls are TRBV30 and TRBJ1-1; TRBD1 might be the D (5 bases). The V gene lost 0 bases and the J gene lost 3 bases, with 8 bases spanning the gap. The CDR3 has 13 residues. Germline CDR1 is GTSNPN and CDR2 is SVGIG (reference sequence).

The gene calls are TRBV20-1 and TRBJ1-1; D is ambiguous. The germline CDR1 and CDR2 sequences are DFQATT and SNEGSKA (reference sequence). V was pared by 6 bases and J by 1 base, with 6 bases between. CDR3 length: 11 amino acids. CDR3 sequence (DNA): TGCAGTGCCTCAGGGAACACTGAAGCTTTCTTT. Translated, it gives CSASGNTEAFF.

The CDR3 coding sequence is TGTGCCAGCAGTCGTCCCCCGGGACAGCAAGAGACCCAGTACTTC. Its translation is CASSRPPGQQETQYF. The rearrangement joins TRBV7-9 to TRBJ2-5, with 7 bases aligning to TRBD1. CDR3 length equals 15 residues. Germline V gene data show CDR1 as SEHNR and CDR2 as FQNEAQ (reference sequence). The V and J ends lost 6 bases and 2 bases, in that order; junction bases with no gene match: 9.

V and J are TRBV19 and TRBJ2-1; 8 nucleotides line up with TRBD2. Trimming removed 4 bases from V and 8 bases from J; junction bases left unmatched: 13. Germline lookup yields CDR1 LNHDA and CDR2 SQIVND (reference sequence). This CDR3 comprises 16 residues. CDR3 sequence reads: CASSKRPGGPGDEQFF. CDR3 DNA: TGTGCCAGTAGTAAGCGACCGGGAGGGCCTGGAGATGAGCAGTTCTTC.